Here is one T cell receptor (delta chain) with its context. The antigen remains undetermined. RNA was extracted from the cells and then reverse transcribed. The CDR3 regions were amplified by multiplex PCR from V-gene primers to a constant-region primer. TCRdb reanalysed the multiplex PCR reads via CATT. The sample yields about 75,000 delta-chain clones, around 30% seen once. Vdelta1+ thymocyte sorts reached between about 96% and 99.6% purity. The CDR3 is 21 amino acids. Germline values: CDR1 TSWWSYY, CDR2 QGS. V shed 2 bases and J 0 bases; nucleotides not matched to a gene: 19. This record comes from a study of Vδ1+ human thymocytes. Study-wide results and caveats: Thymic TRG and TRD repertoires appeared highly polyclonal, with Gaussian CDR3 length distributions.

The source material was Vdelta1+ gamma-delta thymocytes from the thymus. Sample subset: FACS-sorted CD3+ TCRalphabeta- TCRVdelta1+ TCRVdelta2- thymocytes. The chain couples TRDV1 to TRDJ1, with 9 positions matching TRDD3. This sequence was found in a boy under three years old who had congenital heart surgery. The CDR3 coding sequence is TGTGCTCTTGGGGAATGCCTGAGGGGATACGCGGTCCCCTCCTACACCGATAAACTCATCTTT. This sequence encodes CALGECLRGYAVPSYTDKLIF.